A selection of T cell receptor beta chains follows, all from one sample in a study of T cell responses to AZD1222 COVID-19 vaccine. The protocol was immunoSEQ multiplex PCR, while the TCRdb copy is restricted to in-frame clones and leaves out a portion. The table includes approximately 160,000 clones, approximately 90% detected once. The input for sequencing was peripheral blood, taken on day 0 of AZD1222 vaccination. These receptors all come from an adult in good health. Both conserved end residues are part of each CDR3. Each record gives: V gene, J gene, clone size, CDR3 length, D gene, CDR3 protein, CDR3 DNA. A D gene is named only where the DNA matches it firmly. For some rows the clone size is stated as once, few or many, or as a class when expanded; others skip it.

TRBV2,TRBJ1-2,.,14,TRBD1,CATNRDSANYGYTF,TGTGCCACCAATCGGGACAGCGCTAACTATGGCTACACCTTC
TRBV5-1,TRBJ1-4,.,15,TRBD1,CASSLKTGWDGELFF,TGCGCCAGCAGCTTAAAGACAGGGTGGGATGGAGAACTGTTTTTT
TRBV2,TRBJ1-6,.,17,TRBD1,CASSAFEQGIYNSPLHF,TGTGCCAGCAGCGCCTTCGAACAGGGGATCTATAATTCACCCCTCCACTTT
TRBV28,TRBJ1-3,.,17,.,CASSSLLGQSSGNTIYF,TGTGCCAGCAGTTCTCTTCTTGGACAGAGCTCTGGAAACACCATATATTTT
TRBV29-1,TRBJ1-1,.,13,.,CSVSKGRDTEAFF,TGCAGCGTTTCCAAGGGGCGGGACACTGAAGCTTTCTTT
TRBV18,TRBJ1-2,.,15,TRBD1,CASSTAGQGRYGYTF,TGTGCCAGCTCAACCGCTGGACAGGGGCGTTACGGCTACACCTTC
TRBV11-3,TRBJ2-1,.,17,TRBD2,CASSLSLTSGAANEQFF,TGTGCCAGCAGCTTATCCTTGACTAGCGGGGCGGCAAATGAGCAGTTCTTC
TRBV6-5,TRBJ1-5,.,15,.,CASSYSWVSNQPQHF,TGTGCCAGCAGTTACTCCTGGGTTAGCAATCAGCCCCAGCATTTT
TRBV6-1,TRBJ1-2,.,16,.,CASSEALRVVYYGYTF,TGTGCCAGCAGTGAAGCGCTTAGGGTCGTATACTATGGCTACACCTTC
TRBV27,TRBJ2-7,.,12,.,CASSLPGNEQYF,TGTGCCAGCAGTTTACCAGGGAACGAGCAGTACTTC
TRBV9,TRBJ1-6,.,14,.,CASSVLQGNSPLHF,TGTGCCAGCAGCGTCCTACAGGGAAATTCACCCCTCCACTTT
TRBV2,TRBJ1-1,.,11,.,CATLVGTEAFF,TGTGCCACTCTCGTGGGCACTGAAGCTTTCTTT
TRBV7-9,TRBJ2-3,.,15,.,CASSLEPGTTDTQYF,TGTGCCAGCAGCCTGGAACCGGGGACCACAGATACGCAGTATTTT
TRBV3-1/TRBV3-2,TRBJ1-6,.,14,.,CASSQQGYNSPLHF,TGTGCCAGCAGCCAACAGGGTTATAATTCACCCCTCCACTTT
TRBV18,TRBJ2-1,.,15,TRBD2,CASSHRLAAANEQFF,TGTGCCAGCTCACATCGACTAGCGGCAGCCAATGAGCAGTTCTTC
TRBV2,TRBJ2-7,.,12,.,CASGPSLREQYF,TGTGCCAGCGGCCCGTCCCTTAGGGAGCAGTACTTC
TRBV28,TRBJ2-7,once,13,TRBD1,CASSSDRYYEQYF,TGTGCCAGCAGCTCGGACAGGTACTACGAGCAGTACTTC
TRBV5-4,TRBJ2-7,once,13,.,CASSLGYSYEQYF,TGTGCCAGCAGCTTGGGCTACTCCTACGAGCAGTACTTC
TRBV10-2,TRBJ2-6,few,14,.,CASAEVSGANVLTF,TGCGCCAGCGCTGAGGTATCCGGGGCCAACGTCCTGACTTTC
TRBV5-1,TRBJ1-1,.,15,.,CASSAGRTLNTEAFF,TGCGCCAGCAGCGCGGGACGGACCTTGAACACTGAAGCTTTCTTT
TRBV7-6,TRBJ2-2,.,16,.,CASSLSSGVNTGELFF,TGTGCCAGCAGCTTATCCTCAGGGGTTAACACCGGGGAGCTGTTTTTT
TRBV6-1,TRBJ1-5,.,14,.,CASSEVAPNQPQHF,TGTGCCAGCAGTGAAGTAGCCCCCAATCAGCCCCAGCATTTT
TRBV9,TRBJ2-2,.,15,TRBD2,CASRPGLAGAGELFF,TGTGCCAGCAGACCGGGACTAGCGGGAGCCGGGGAGCTGTTTTTT
TRBV19,TRBJ2-6,.,13,.,CASRGAGANVLTF,TGTGCCAGTAGAGGGGCTGGGGCCAACGTCCTGACTTTC
TRBV2,TRBJ1-5,.,14,.,CASTLTGYNQPQHF,TGTGCCAGCACCCTTACAGGGTACAATCAGCCCCAGCATTTT
TRBV14,TRBJ1-4,.,15,.,CASSQNRQPTEKLFF,TGTGCCAGCAGCCAAAACCGACAGCCGACTGAAAAACTGTTTTTT
TRBV6-5,TRBJ2-7,.,14,TRBD2,CASSSPGLATWQYF,TGTGCCAGCAGTTCCCCGGGACTAGCGACGTGGCAGTACTTC
TRBV5-5,TRBJ2-1,.,16,TRBD2,CASSPSGRASYNEQFF,TGTGCCAGCAGCCCCAGCGGGAGGGCGTCCTACAATGAGCAGTTCTTC
TRBV4-2,TRBJ1-3,once,15,TRBD1,CASSQGGTGGGTIYF,TGTGCCAGCAGCCAAGGGGGGACAGGGGGCGGCACCATATATTTT
TRBV20-1,TRBJ1-6,few,14,TRBD1,CSASRQGVYSPLHF,TGCAGTGCTAGTAGGCAGGGGGTATACTCACCCCTCCACTTT
TRBV7-9,TRBJ1-1,.,15,.,CASSDLTRVSPEAFF,TGTGCCAGCAGCGACTTGACCAGGGTTTCACCTGAAGCTTTCTTT
TRBV14,TRBJ1-2,.,15,.,CASSQEWGLPYGYTF,TGTGCCAGCAGCCAAGAATGGGGCTTGCCCTATGGCTACACCTTC
TRBV7-2,TRBJ2-3,.,14,TRBD2,CASLAGGIADTQYF,TGTGCCAGTTTGGCGGGAGGGATCGCAGATACGCAGTATTTT
TRBV11-2,TRBJ1-4,once,12,.,CASSHGDVRLFF,TGTGCCAGCAGCCACGGGGACGTTAGACTGTTTTTT
TRBV6-5,TRBJ2-7,.,15,.,CASSSRDGVSYEQYF,TGTGCCAGCAGTTCCCGGGACGGAGTCTCCTACGAGCAGTACTTC
TRBV7-2,TRBJ2-1,.,14,.,CASGNYGTHNEQFF,TGTGCCAGCGGAAACTACGGGACCCACAATGAGCAGTTCTTC
TRBV28,TRBJ2-2,.,11,.,CASRQRGELFF,TGTGCCAGCAGGCAAAGGGGGGAGCTGTTTTTT
TRBV14,TRBJ2-7,.,14,.,CASSQGPGYYEQYF,TGTGCCAGCAGCCAAGGGCCAGGATACTACGAGCAGTACTTC
TRBV5-4,TRBJ1-2,.,14,.,CASSLDRETYGYTF,TGTGCCAGCAGCTTGGACAGGGAGACCTATGGCTACACCTTC
TRBV5-5,TRBJ2-3,.,16,.,CASSWGPPQSTDTQYF,TGTGCCAGCAGCTGGGGCCCCCCTCAGAGCACAGATACGCAGTATTTT
TRBV7-2,TRBJ2-2,.,18,TRBD2,CASSLQAGGPKNTGELFF,TGTGCCAGCAGCTTACAAGCGGGAGGGCCCAAAAACACCGGGGAGCTGTTTTTT
TRBV29-1,TRBJ2-1,.,10,.,CSVRKNEQFF,TGCAGCGTTCGTAAGAATGAGCAGTTCTTC
TRBV7-3,TRBJ2-2,.,13,.,CASSLFYTGELFF,TGTGCCAGCAGCTTATTCTACACCGGGGAGCTGTTTTTT
TRBV18,TRBJ1-5,.,14,.,CASSPVGTYQPQHF,TGTGCCAGCTCTCCTGTAGGGACCTATCAGCCCCAGCATTTT
TRBV3-1/TRBV3-2,TRBJ2-7,.,15,TRBD2,CASSPGLASLYEQYF,TGTGCCAGCAGCCCGGGACTAGCGTCTCTCTACGAGCAGTACTTC
TRBV4-1,TRBJ1-5,.,16,.,CASSQDLFNGGQPQHF,TGCGCCAGCAGCCAAGATCTTTTTAACGGGGGCCAGCCCCAGCATTTT
TRBV6-1,TRBJ2-1,.,16,TRBD2,CASSEATSGIYNEQFF,TGTGCCAGCAGTGAAGCTACTAGCGGAATCTACAATGAGCAGTTCTTC
TRBV28,TRBJ2-5,.,13,.,CASIAEPQETQYF,TGTGCCAGCATAGCGGAGCCCCAAGAGACCCAGTACTTC
TRBV29-1,TRBJ2-1,.,11,.,CSVAWYNEQFF,TGCAGCGTGGCCTGGTACAATGAGCAGTTCTTC
TRBV30,TRBJ1-3,.,15,.,CAWRRGPRSGNTIYF,TGTGCCTGGAGACGAGGGCCCCGCTCTGGAAACACCATATATTTT
TRBV2,TRBJ2-3,.,16,.,CASSEASAISTDTQYF,TGTGCCAGCAGTGAGGCTAGCGCCATTAGTACAGATACGCAGTATTTT
TRBV3-1/TRBV3-2,TRBJ2-5,.,17,TRBD2,CASSRVGGAGGRETQYF,TGTGCCAGCAGCCGAGTCGGCGGTGCGGGAGGTCGGGAGACCCAGTACTTC
TRBV2,TRBJ2-1,.,14,.,CASSDPSTGARRFF,TGTGCCAGCAGTGATCCCTCAACCGGGGCTCGTCGGTTCTTC
TRBV14,TRBJ2-6,.,18,.,CASSPPRGRSSGANVLTF,TGTGCCAGCAGCCCCCCACGCGGACGGAGCTCTGGGGCCAACGTCCTGACTTTC
TRBV10-3,TRBJ2-2,.,14,.,CAISGGTAAGELFF,TGTGCCATCAGTGGGGGGACCGCAGCCGGGGAGCTGTTTTTT
TRBV7-2,TRBJ1-2,.,15,.,CASSLGFQGNYGYTF,TGTGCCAGCAGCTTAGGTTTCCAGGGAAACTATGGCTACACCTTC
TRBV5-1,TRBJ2-7,.,12,.,CASGGQFEEQYF,TGCGCTTCCGGCGGACAGTTTGAAGAGCAGTACTTC
TRBV7-8,TRBJ2-1,.,15,.,CASSRPGRMGNEQFF,TGTGCCAGCAGCCGGCCGGGTCGAATGGGGAATGAGCAGTTCTTC